This entry is about one TCR beta chain. Sequence at one end of the junction differs from germline and may be a read error. The sample is drawn from a study of cytomegalovirus exposure and HLA in healthy donors. The PCR made use of 60 Vbeta and 13 Jbeta primers. Libraries were prepared by immunoSEQ multiplex PCR; TCRdb keeps only in-frame clonotypes and omits some of them. The sample shows around 150,000 clones, approximately 80% of them seen only once. Germline V gives CDR1 SGHVS, CDR2 FNYEAQ. This CDR3 region has 15 residues. Material for sequencing was PBMCs. The TCR sequence derives from a woman between 50 and 59 years old in good health and CMV-seronegative. This rearrangement joins TRBV7-6 to TRBJ2-2; 11 bases map to TRBD2. CDR3 nucleotide sequence: TGTGCCAGCAGCCTAGCGGGGGGAGCCACCGGGGAGCTGTTTTTT. This translates into CASSLAGGATGELFF. Filled out from reference TRBV7-6 and TRBJ2-2, the complete variable domain reads GAGVSQSPRYKVTKRGQDVALRCDPISGHVSLYWYRQALGQGPEFLTYFNYEAQQDKSGLPNDRFSAERPEGSISTLTIQRTEQRDSAMYRCASSLAGGATGELFFGEGSRLTVL.